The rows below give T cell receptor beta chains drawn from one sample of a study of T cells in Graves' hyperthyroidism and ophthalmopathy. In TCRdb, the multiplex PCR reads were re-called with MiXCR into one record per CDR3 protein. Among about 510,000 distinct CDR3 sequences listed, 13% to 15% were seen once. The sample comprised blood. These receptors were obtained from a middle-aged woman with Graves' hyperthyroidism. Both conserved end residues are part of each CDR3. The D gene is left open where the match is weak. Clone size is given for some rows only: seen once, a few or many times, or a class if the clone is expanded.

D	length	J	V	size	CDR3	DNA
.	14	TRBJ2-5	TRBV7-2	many	CASSNYRAEETQYF	TGTGCCAGCAGCAACTACAGGGCTGAAGAGACCCAGTACTTC
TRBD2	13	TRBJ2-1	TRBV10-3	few	CATKTSGYNEQFF	TGTGCCACCAAGACTAGCGGCTACAATGAGCAGTTCTTC
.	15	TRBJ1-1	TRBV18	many	CASSPILITDTEAFF	TGTGCCAGCTCACCAATCCTAATCACAGACACTGAAGCTTTCTTT
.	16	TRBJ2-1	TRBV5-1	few	CASSPGGGRAINEQFF	TGCGCCAGCAGCCCCGGAGGGGGGAGGGCCATTAATGAGCAGTTCTTC
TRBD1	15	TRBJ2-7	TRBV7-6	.	CASSRGGQGNYEQYF	TGTGCCAGCAGCAGAGGCGGACAGGGGAACTACGAGCAGTACTTC
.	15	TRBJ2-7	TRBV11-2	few	CASRGDSEGPWEQYF	TGTGCCAGCAGGGGCGATTCCGAGGGTCCCTGGGAGCAGTACTTC
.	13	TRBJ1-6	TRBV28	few	CASIPQANSPLHF	TGTGCCAGCATCCCCCAGGCGAATTCACCCCTCCACTTT
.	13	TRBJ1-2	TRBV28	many	CASRVQAAGGYTF	TGTGCCAGCAGGGTCCAGGCAGCTGGGGGCTACACCTTC
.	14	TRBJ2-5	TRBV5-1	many	CASSLAVAGETQYF	TGCGCCAGCAGCTTGGCCGTCGCGGGAGAGACCCAGTACTTC
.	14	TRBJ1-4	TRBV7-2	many	CASSPRQWGEKLFF	TGTGCCAGCAGCCCGAGACAGTGGGGTGAAAAACTGTTTTTT
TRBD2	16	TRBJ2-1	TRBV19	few	CASSGGDIFSYNEQFF	TGTGCCAGCAGCGGGGGGGATATCTTTTCCTACAATGAGCAGTTCTTC
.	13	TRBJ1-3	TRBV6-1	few	CASSQLIRNTIYF	TGTGCCAGCAGTCAGTTAATCCGAAACACCATATATTTT
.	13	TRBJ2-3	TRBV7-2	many	CASSADLVSTQYF	TGTGCCAGCAGCGCAGATCTCGTTTCGACGCAGTATTTT
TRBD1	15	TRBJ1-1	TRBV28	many	CASSDQGEANTEAFF	TGTGCCAGCAGTGATCAGGGGGAGGCGAACACTGAAGCTTTCTTT
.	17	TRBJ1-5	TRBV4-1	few	CASSQNAGLEVNQPQHF	TGCGCCAGCAGCCAAAATGCAGGGTTGGAAGTCAATCAGCCCCAGCATTTT
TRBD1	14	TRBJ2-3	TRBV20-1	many	CSASRDRGSDTQYF	TGCAGTGCTAGCCGGGACAGGGGTTCAGATACGCAGTATTTT
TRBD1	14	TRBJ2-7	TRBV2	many	CASRIGQGVYEQYF	TGTGCCAGCAGGATAGGACAGGGGGTTTACGAGCAGTACTTC
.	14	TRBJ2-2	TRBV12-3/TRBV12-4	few	CASRAGVVAGELFF	TGTGCCAGCAGGGCCGGAGTAGTCGCCGGGGAGCTGTTTTTT
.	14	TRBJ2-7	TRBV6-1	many	CASTQEQGNYEQYF	TGTGCCAGCACTCAAGAACAGGGCAACTACGAGCAGTACTTC
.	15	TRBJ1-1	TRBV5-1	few	CASSLSQGVNTEAFF	TGCGCCAGCAGCTTGTCCCAAGGGGTGAACACTGAAGCTTTCTTT
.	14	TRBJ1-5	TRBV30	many	CAWSDAAGYQPQHF	TGTGCCTGGAGTGATGCGGCAGGATATCAGCCCCAGCATTTT
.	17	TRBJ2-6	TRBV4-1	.	CASSQGTQGSGANVLTF	TGCGCCAGCAGCCAAGGGACTCAGGGGTCTGGGGCCAACGTCCTGACTTTC
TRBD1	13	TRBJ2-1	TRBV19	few	CASRGTGVNEQFF	TGTGCCAGTAGAGGAACAGGGGTCAATGAGCAGTTCTTC
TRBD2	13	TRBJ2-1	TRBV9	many	CASSVGPSGRQFF	TGTGCCAGCAGCGTAGGTCCTAGCGGGAGACAGTTCTTC
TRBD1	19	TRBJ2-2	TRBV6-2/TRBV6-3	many	CASSYSIGDGQGLTGELFF	TGTGCCAGCAGTTACTCGATCGGAGACGGACAGGGGCTAACCGGGGAGCTGTTTTTT
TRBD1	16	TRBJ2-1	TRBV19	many	CASRPFRDRGRDEQFF	TGTGCCAGTAGACCTTTCCGGGACAGGGGTAGGGATGAGCAGTTCTTC
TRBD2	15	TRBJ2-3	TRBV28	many	CASSQTSLRTDTQYF	TGTGCCAGCAGTCAGACTAGCCTCCGAACAGATACGCAGTATTTT
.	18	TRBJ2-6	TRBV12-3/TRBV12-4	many	CASSLQGEGVSGANVLTF	TGTGCCAGCAGTTTACAGGGGGAGGGCGTCTCTGGGGCCAACGTCCTGACTTTC
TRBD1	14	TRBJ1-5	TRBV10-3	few	CAISRDRDNQPQHF	TGTGCCATCAGCCGGGACAGGGATAATCAGCCCCAGCATTTT
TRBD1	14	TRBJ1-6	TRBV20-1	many	CSARTGPPNSPLHF	TGCAGTGCCAGGACAGGGCCCCCTAATTCACCCCTCCACTTT
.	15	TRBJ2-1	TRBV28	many	CASSSRQSSDNEQFF	TGTGCCAGCAGTTCTAGACAGTCCTCCGACAATGAGCAGTTCTTC
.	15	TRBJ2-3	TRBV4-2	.	CASSQDLVGADTQYF	TGTGCCAGCAGCCAAGATCTGGTGGGCGCAGATACGCAGTATTTT
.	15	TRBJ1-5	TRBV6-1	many	CASVNPGNGGQPQHF	TGTGCCAGCGTCAACCCGGGAAACGGGGGTCAGCCCCAGCATTTT